Shown below are 20 T cell receptor beta chains from a single sample sequenced in a study of a mutant IDH1 vaccine in newly diagnosed glioma. Clones were read by immunoSEQ multiplex PCR, and TCRdb kept only the in-frame ones, dropping some. The repertoire holds some 87,000 clones, with around three quarters as singletons. Time point: baseline, week 1 (first vaccination visit). Regarding treatment: pre-vaccination baseline after standard-of-care therapy. This material consisted of PBMCs, taken from a glioma patient treated with radiotherapy, temozolomide or both. These receptors all come from a man between 40 and 49 years old with glioma.

The chain joins TRBV19 to TRBJ1-2; D perhaps matches TRBD1 (6 bases). Looked up from germline, CDR1 is LNHDA and CDR2 is SQIVND (reference sequence). The CDR3 covers 16 residues. Trimming took off 5 bases at V and 5 bases at J, with 21 bases between the two ends. The chain's CDR3 is CASSVGQTINLYGYTF. Written as DNA, the CDR3 is TGTGCCAGTAGTGTAGGACAGACGATTAATCTTTATGGCTACACCTTC. Based on the CDR3 plus reference TRBV19 and TRBJ1-2, the full variable domain is DGGITQSPKYLFRKEGQNVTLSCEQNLNHDAMYWYRQDPGQGLRLIYYSQIVNDFQKGDIAEGYSVSREKKESFPLTVTSAQKNPTAFYLCASSVGQTINLYGYTFGSGTRLTVV.

This clone turned up a few times. The gene calls are TRBV6-6 and TRBJ2-4; D not resolved. The CDR3 consists of 16 residues. V was cut by 4 bases and J by 8 bases, with 21 bases left in between. Germline V CDR1 and CDR2: MNHNY, SVGAGI (reference sequence). The CDR3 DNA reads TGTGCCAGCAGTTCGCATGGCCGACGAAGAACGGACATTCAGTACTTC. Residues: CASSSHGRRRTDIQYF.

This chain connects TRBV19 to TRBJ2-1; unclear D gene. Trimming removed 1 base from V and 4 bases from J, with 2 bases in between. Germline V lookup: CDR1 LNHDA, CDR2 SQIVND (reference sequence). This CDR3 contains 12 residues. CDR3 nucleotides: TGTGCCAGTAGTATAGGGTACAATGAGCAGTTCTTC. Its protein product is CASSIGYNEQFF.

This chain connects TRBV7-6 to TRBJ2-3; 9 bases line up with TRBD2. Germline lookup yields CDR1 SGHVS and CDR2 FNYEAQ. The V gene end was trimmed by 5 bases and the J gene end by 3 bases; junction bases not matched to a gene: 12. This CDR3 has 17 amino acids. The CDR3 DNA reads as TGTGCCAGCAGCCAATTGGCGGCGGGGGGGAGGACAGATACGCAGTATTTT. Its protein product is CASSQLAAGGRTDTQYF.

The chain carries TRBV5-1 and TRBJ2-1, with TRBD2 matching 16 bases. The CDR3 is made up of 15 amino acids. J lost 12 bases, V lost 5 bases, and 8 bases had no gene match. CDR1 and CDR2 from the germline V gene are SGHRS and YFSETQ. The CDR3 DNA is TGCGCCAGCAGTACCGGGACTAGCGGGGGGGCGGTGCAGTTCTTC. Protein: CASSTGTSGGAVQFF. Together with reference TRBV5-1 and TRBJ2-1, the CDR3 gives the full variable domain: KAGVTQTPRYLIKTRGQQVTLSCSPISGHRSVSWYQQTPGQGLQFLFEYFSETQRNKGNFPGRFSGRQFSNSRSEMNVSTLELGDSALYLCASSTGTSGGAVQFFGPGTRLTVL.

The chain has TRBV5-5 and TRBJ1-3; a weak D match, TRBD1 (5 bases). Per germline, CDR1 SGHKS and CDR2 YYEKEE (reference sequence). Trimming removed 2 bases from V and 3 bases from J, with 12 bases in between. The CDR3 contains 15 residues. In nucleotides, the CDR3 is TGTGCCAGCAGCTTAGGGTGGACACTTGGAAACACCATATATTTT. It translates to CASSLGWTLGNTIYF. Filled out from reference TRBV5-5 and TRBJ1-3, the complete variable domain reads DAGVTQSPTHLIKTRGQQVTLRCSPISGHKSVSWYQQVLGQGPQFIFQYYEKEERGRGNFPDRFSARQFPNYSSELNVNALLLGDSALYLCASSLGWTLGNTIYFGEGSWLTVV.

V and J are TRBV6-5 and TRBJ2-2; D might be TRBD1 or TRBD2, each matching 5 bases. The germline V gene encodes CDR1 MNHEY and CDR2 SVGAGI. The CDR3 totals 14 residues. The V end lost 0 bases, the J end lost 6 bases, and 8 bases lay between the germline ends. The CDR3 DNA reads as TGTGCCAGCAGTTACTCTGGGGGTGCCGGGGAGCTGTTTTTT. Residues: CASSYSGGAGELFF.

This chain uses TRBV27 with TRBJ1-1; the match to TRBD1 covers 7 bases. Germline V gives CDR1 MNHEY, CDR2 SMNVEV (reference sequence). The CDR3 extends over 14 amino acids. Losses at the gene ends were 6 bases for V and 4 bases for J; bases not matched to a gene: 8. The CDR3 spells CASSAWDRTTEAFF. The CDR3 coding sequence is TGTGCCAGCAGCGCGTGGGACAGAACCACTGAAGCTTTCTTT.

The rearrangement links TRBV30 to TRBJ2-3, with TRBD2 identical over 9 bases. The CDR3 consists of 13 residues. Germline trimming cut 1 base from V and 10 bases from J; bases unmatched to any gene: 6. The germline gives CDR1 GTSNPN, CDR2 SVGIG (reference sequence). CDR3 DNA: TGTGCCTGGAGTGGGCTAGCGGGGATAGCGCAGTATTTT. Translated, it gives CAWSGLAGIAQYF.

CDR3 amino acids: CASSESGGSNQPQHF. CDR3 bases: TGTGCCAGCAGTGAATCAGGGGGGAGCAATCAGCCCCAGCATTTT. The chain has TRBV6-1 and TRBJ1-5; 7 bases align to TRBD1. CDR3 length: 15 residues. Germline V gene data show CDR1 as MNHNS and CDR2 as SASEGT. V shed 2 bases, J shed 1 base, and the junction held 2 bases outside the gene matches.

This clone was seen only a few times. V and J are TRBV5-6 and TRBJ2-3, with TRBD2 matching over 12 bases. This CDR3 is built from 14 residues. The J segment lost 10 bases and the V segment lost 2 bases, leaving 5 bases of the junction unmatched. The germline gives CDR1 SGHDT, CDR2 YYEEEE. The CDR3 region has the DNA TGTGCCAGCAGCTTTGACCTAGCGGGAGGGGCGCAGTATTTT. Translated: CASSFDLAGGAQYF.

The rearrangement joins TRBV5-4 to TRBJ1-2; 10 positions match TRBD1. This CDR3 has 16 residues. Per the germline V gene, CDR1 is SGHNT and CDR2 is YYREEE (reference sequence). Germline trimming cut 0 bases from V and 8 bases from J; bases unmatched to any gene: 10. This chain's CDR3 is CASSLDDRGRYGGYTF. The CDR3 DNA follows: TGTGCCAGCAGCTTGGATGACAGGGGGCGATACGGGGGCTACACCTTC.

The CDR3 DNA reads as TGTGCCAGCAGCTTAGTTGCAGGGGCGAACACCGGGGAGCTGTTTTTT. This translates into CASSLVAGANTGELFF. The rearrangement uses TRBV7-2 and TRBJ2-2, with D possibly being TRBD1 (6 bases). Trimming took 1 base from V and 0 from J, leaving 9 bases between them. Germline V lookup: CDR1 SGHTA, CDR2 FQGNSA. The CDR3 extends over 16 amino acids.

The V and J genes are TRBV5-4 and TRBJ1-4; maybe TRBD1 (5 bases). The V end was cut by 4 bases, the J end by 7 bases, with 20 bases between. Germline V gives CDR1 SGHNT, CDR2 YYREEE (reference sequence). This CDR3 comprises 16 residues. The CDR3 reads CASSDALGTASEKLFF. The DNA of the CDR3 is TGTGCCAGCAGCGACGCCCTAGGGACCGCGAGTGAAAAACTGTTTTTT. Full variable domain (outside the CDR3, taken from reference TRBV5-4 and TRBJ1-4): ETGVTQSPTHLIKTRGQQVTLRCSSQSGHNTVSWYQQALGQGPQFIFQYYREEENGRGNFPPRFSGLQFPNYSSELNVNALELDDSALYLCASSDALGTASEKLFFGSGTQLSVL.

V and J are TRBV7-2 and TRBJ2-3; the D is unclear. From germline, CDR1 is SGHTA and CDR2 FQGNSA. Trimming took off 1 base at V and 3 bases at J, with 14 bases between the two ends. This CDR3 spans 16 amino acids. The CDR3 coding sequence is TGTGCCAGCAGCTTAGATAAGGGATTGGGGACAGATACGCAGTATTTT. Its translation: CASSLDKGLGTDTQYF. Together with reference TRBV7-2 and TRBJ2-3, the CDR3 gives the full variable domain: GAGVSQSPSNKVTEKGKDVELRCDPISGHTALYWYRQSLGQGLEFLIYFQGNSAPDKSGLPSDRFSAERTGGSVSTLTIQRTQQEDSAVYLCASSLDKGLGTDTQYFGPGTRLTVL.

The chain uses TRBV6-5 and TRBJ2-7; D is unresolved. The CDR3 has 15 amino acids. V gave up 4 bases and J gave up 5 bases, with 18 bases separating them. The germline gives CDR1 MNHEY, CDR2 SVGAGI. This CDR3 is CASSFLDTVLNEQYF. The CDR3 bases are TGTGCCAGCAGTTTCCTAGACACCGTTTTGAACGAGCAGTACTTC.

CDR3 sequence: CASSQVGSGANVLTF. The CDR3 region has the DNA TGTGCCAGCAGCCAAGTGGGTTCTGGGGCCAACGTCCTGACTTTC. The chain is built from TRBV4-2 and TRBJ2-6; no reliable D call. V gave up 1 base and J gave up 1 base, with 5 bases separating them. The V gene's germline CDR1 is LGHNA and CDR2 YNFKEQ. The CDR3 is 15 amino acids.

The chain combines TRBV7-6 with TRBJ2-5; D uncertain. CDR1 SGHVS and CDR2 FNYEAQ come from the germline V gene. This CDR3 is 14 amino acids long. The V and J ends lost 2 bases and 5 bases respectively, with 12 bases between them. The CDR3 nucleotides are TGTGCCAGCAGCTTAAAGAACCCCCGGGAGACCCAGTACTTC. This codes for CASSLKNPRETQYF.

The count of this clone is one. The gene calls are TRBV7-2 and TRBJ2-2; D is uncertain. CDR3 length: 13 amino acids. The V gene lost 4 bases and the J gene lost 5 bases, with 8 bases spanning the gap. Germline CDR1 SGHTA, CDR2 FQGNSA. The CDR3 loop reads CASSSLATGELFF. In DNA form, the CDR3 reads TGTGCCAGCAGCTCCCTCGCTACCGGGGAGCTGTTTTTT.

The V gene is TRBV6-1, the J gene TRBJ2-5; TRBD1 matches at 9 bases. V gave up 4 bases and J gave up 5 bases; unmatched junction bases: 17. Germline V gene lookup returns CDR1 MNHNS and CDR2 SASEGT. The CDR3 has 18 residues. The CDR3 reads CASSASGTGITQEETQYF. The CDR3 nucleotides are TGTGCCAGCAGTGCCTCCGGGACAGGGATAACTCAGGAGGAGACCCAGTACTTC.